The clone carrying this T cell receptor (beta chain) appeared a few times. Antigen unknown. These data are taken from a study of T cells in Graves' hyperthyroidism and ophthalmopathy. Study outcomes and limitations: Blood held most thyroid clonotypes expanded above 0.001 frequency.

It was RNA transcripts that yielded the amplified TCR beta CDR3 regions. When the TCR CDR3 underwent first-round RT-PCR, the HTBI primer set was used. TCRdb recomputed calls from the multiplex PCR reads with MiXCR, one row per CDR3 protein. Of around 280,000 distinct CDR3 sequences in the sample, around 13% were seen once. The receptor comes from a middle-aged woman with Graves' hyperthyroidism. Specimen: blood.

This CDR3 reads CASSEQSRASGNTIYF. CDR3 in DNA: TGCGCCAGCAGTGAGCAGTCCAGGGCCTCTGGAAACACCATATATTTT. This chain connects TRBV10-2 to TRBJ1-3; D is possibly TRBD1 (5 bases). CDR3 length: 16 amino acids. Germline V gene data show CDR1 as WSHSY and CDR2 as SAAADI. V was clipped by 2 bases and J by 0 bases, with 11 bases between them.